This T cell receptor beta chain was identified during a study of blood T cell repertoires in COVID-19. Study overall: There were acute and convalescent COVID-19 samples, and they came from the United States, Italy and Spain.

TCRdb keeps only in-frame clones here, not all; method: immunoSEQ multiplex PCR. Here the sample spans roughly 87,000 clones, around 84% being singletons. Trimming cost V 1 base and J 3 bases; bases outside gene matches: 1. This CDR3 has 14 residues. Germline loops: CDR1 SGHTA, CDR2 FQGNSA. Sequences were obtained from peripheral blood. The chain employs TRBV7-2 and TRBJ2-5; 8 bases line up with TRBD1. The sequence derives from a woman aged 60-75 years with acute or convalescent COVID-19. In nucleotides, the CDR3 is TGTGCCAGCAGCTTAGAGACAGGGGAAGAGACCCAGTACTTC. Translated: CASSLETGEETQYF.